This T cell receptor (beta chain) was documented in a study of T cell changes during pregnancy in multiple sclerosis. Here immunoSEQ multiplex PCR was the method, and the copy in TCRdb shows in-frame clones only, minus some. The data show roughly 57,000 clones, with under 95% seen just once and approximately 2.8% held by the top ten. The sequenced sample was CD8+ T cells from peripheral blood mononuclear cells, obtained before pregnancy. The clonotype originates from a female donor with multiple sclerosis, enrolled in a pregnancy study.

The CDR3 DNA reads as TGTGCCAGCAGCCAAGATGGTCGGGGTGTGGGCTATGGCTACACCTTC. Its translation is CASSQDGRGVGYGYTF. The rearrangement joins TRBV4-2 to TRBJ1-2; no clear D gene. This CDR3 spans 16 amino acids. The V end lost 0 bases, the J end lost 4 bases, and 15 bases lay between the germline ends. Germline-derived CDR1 and CDR2 are LGHNA and YNFKEQ.